This T cell receptor beta chain comes out of a study of blood T cells in healthy people across ages. Notes on the study in general: Using unsorted PBMCs precluded a conclusive naive versus antigen-experienced comparison. In older individuals, TCR beta diversity per million T cells was lower, falling roughly linearly with age.

V lost 4 bases and J 5 bases, leaving 14 bases between the germline ends. The CDR3 has 14 residues. Germline V lookup: CDR1 MNHNY, CDR2 SVGAGI (reference sequence). The authors ran a second PCR of about 7 to 12 cycles using a sample-barcoded 5' primer and a J-beta primer mix. TCRdb passed the 5' RACE reads through MiXCR, listing each CDR3 protein once. The sample has hundreds of thousands of distinct CDR3 sequences, around 28% seen once. Note on this clonotype: Its cognate antigen is unknown.

The authors extracted at least 5.5 micrograms of total RNA per sample. V and J are TRBV6-6 and TRBJ2-5; TRBD1 might be the D (5 bases). The receptor's source is a woman over 75 in good health. The material sequenced was blood. The CDR3 protein is CASSSTTARETQYF. The CDR3 DNA reads TGTGCCAGCAGTTCTACGACAGCCCGGGAGACCCAGTACTTC.